The next 17 T cell receptor beta chains were all read from a single sample in a study of post-analysis software for immune sequencing data. Study-wide results and caveats: When patients were compared with controls, about five TRBV segments were more frequent, TRBV5-6, TRBV5-1 and TRBV20-1 among them.

These receptors' antigens are unknown. TCR beta cDNA libraries had unique molecular identifiers. Using its own MiXCR run on the PCR reads, TCRdb lists one record per CDR3 protein. Of some 500,000 distinct CDR3 sequences listed, approximately 46% are singletons. The material sequenced was blood. These TCRs come from a girl under 18 with multiple sclerosis.

Worth noting for this clonotype: The junction departs from germline at one end; a sequencing error may be responsible. This chain links TRBV24-1 with TRBJ2-7; D is unresolved. This CDR3 is 11 amino acids long. CDR1 and CDR2 from the germline V gene are KGHDR and SFDVKD. This CDR3 reads CAASSNTEQYF. The CDR3 bases are TGTGCCGCCAGTAGTAACACCGAGCAGTACTTC.

The V and J genes are TRBV7-3 and TRBJ2-1; TRBD1 is a possible D gene (5 bases). The CDR3 runs 15 residues. CDR1 is SGHTA and CDR2 is FQGTGA in the germline V gene. Trimming left V 2 bases short and J 5 bases short, with 13 bases between. CDR3 in DNA: TGTGCCAGCAGCTTACGAGCAATAGGGGACAATGAGCAGTTCTTC. It encodes CASSLRAIGDNEQFF. The variable domain in full, with the rest retrieved from reference TRBV7-3 and TRBJ2-1, is GAGVSQTPSNKVTEKGKYVELRCDPISGHTALYWYRQSLGQGPEFLIYFQGTGAADDSGLPNDRFFAVRPEGSVSTLKIQRTERGDSAVYLCASSLRAIGDNEQFFGPGTRLTVL.

The table lists this clonotype with a count of one. The chain is built from TRBV6-5 and TRBJ2-6; D tentatively fits TRBD1 or TRBD2 (5 bases each). Deletions cut 2 bases from V and 0 bases from J, with 17 bases between. Germline V gene data show CDR1 as MNHEY and CDR2 as SVGAGI. This CDR3 contains 19 residues. Written as DNA, the CDR3 is TGTGCCAGCAGTTACGTACTCCGGGACGGACGCTCTGGGGCCAACGTCCTGACTTTC. Translating it yields CASSYVLRDGRSGANVLTF.

This clonotype was seen more than once but under ten times. The chain uses TRBV6-6 and TRBJ1-2; D is perhaps TRBD1 (6 bases). Germline CDR1 MNHNY, CDR2 SVGAGI (reference sequence). There are 12 residues in the CDR3. The V end was cut by 5 bases, the J end by 9 bases, with 13 bases between. DNA for the CDR3: TGTGCCAGCAGTGTCCCACAGGGACGCTACACCTTC. Protein product: CASSVPQGRYTF.

This chain joins TRBV4-1 and TRBJ2-1, with 9 bases matching TRBD2. Trimming removed 0 bases from V and 9 bases from J; junction bases left unmatched: 3. The germline V gene has CDR1 MGHRA and CDR2 YSYEKL. CDR3 length equals 14 residues. CDR3: CASSQEGTSTEQFF. CDR3 DNA sequence: TGCGCCAGCAGCCAAGAGGGGACTAGCACTGAGCAGTTCTTC.

This clonotype was picked up a small number of times. The J gene is TRBJ2-1, the V gene TRBV29-1, with 7 bases fitting TRBD2. The germline CDR1 and CDR2 sequences are SQVTM and ANQGSEA. V shed 5 bases and J 8 bases; nucleotides not matched to a gene: 18. The CDR3 is 16 residues long. CDR3 DNA sequence: TGCAGCGTTCTGAAAAAGACTAGGCCTGGGGGGGATGAGCAGTTCTTC. Residues: CSVLKKTRPGGDEQFF.

The chain recombines TRBV28 with TRBJ1-4; TRBD1 matches 7 bases. CDR1 is MDHEN, CDR2 SYDVKM, per germline. The CDR3 is 16 amino acids. Unmatched junction bases numbered 6, after V lost 2 bases and J lost 3 bases. The CDR3 sequence is CASSLRPGTANEKLFF. CDR3 DNA: TGTGCCAGCAGTTTAAGGCCTGGGACAGCTAATGAAAAACTGTTTTTT.

The chain couples TRBV12-3 or TRBV12-4 to TRBJ2-7; maybe TRBD1 (5 bases). TRBJ2-5 explains the end of the DNA better; the J call may be wrong. This CDR3 spans 16 amino acids. CDR3 amino acids: CASSSPPGHYGETQYF. The DNA for the CDR3 is TGTGCCAGCAGTAGCCCCCCAGGACACTATGGTGAGACCCAGTACTTC.

This clonotype was detected a few times. The rearrangement uses TRBV12-3 or TRBV12-4 and TRBJ2-3; D not certain. This CDR3 region has 13 residues. V was shortened by 2 bases and J by 3 bases, with 6 bases between the two germline ends. The CDR3 DNA is TGTGCCAGCAGTTTATTAGCAACAGATACGCAGTATTTT. Residues: CASSLLATDTQYF.

V and J are TRBV4-1 and TRBJ1-1; TRBD1 matches at 8 bases. This CDR3 region has 15 residues. Germline values: CDR1 MGHRA, CDR2 YSYEKL. The V segment lost 1 base and the J segment 6 bases; nucleotides outside the gene matches: 7. This CDR3 is CASSQGTGYFSEAFF. Written as DNA, the CDR3 is TGCGCCAGCAGCCAAGGGACAGGGTATTTTTCTGAAGCTTTCTTT.

The chain links TRBV4-1 to TRBJ1-5, with D unresolved. The CDR3 runs 16 residues. Trimming removed 0 bases at V and 0 bases at J, with 9 bases between. From germline, CDR1 is MGHRA and CDR2 YSYEKL. CDR3 protein: CASSQERLLSNQPQHF. CDR3 sequence (DNA): TGCGCCAGCAGCCAAGAAAGGCTTCTTAGCAATCAGCCCCAGCATTTT.

The sample holds many counts of this clonotype. The chain employs TRBV20-1 and TRBJ2-7, with 8 bases identical to TRBD2. Unmatched junction bases numbered 11, after V lost 4 bases and J lost 0 bases. The CDR3 is 16 amino acids. Per the germline V gene, CDR1 is DFQATT and CDR2 is SNEGSKA (reference sequence). The CDR3 region has the DNA TGCAGTGCTACAGGCTCCGAGCGGGAGTTCTCCTACGAGCAGTACTTC. Translated: CSATGSEREFSYEQYF.

The table lists this clonotype with a few counts. The gene calls are TRBV5-1 and TRBJ1-1, with a weak D call TRBD1 (5 bases). Looked up from germline, CDR1 is SGHRS and CDR2 is YFSETQ. Trimming took off 1 base at V and 7 bases at J, with 11 bases between the two ends. This CDR3 contains 13 residues. CDR3 residues: CASSLLGQGEAFF. In DNA form, the CDR3 reads TGCGCCAGCAGCTTGCTAGGGCAGGGTGAAGCTTTCTTT.

The V call is TRBV12-3 or TRBV12-4, the J call TRBJ1-1, with a weak D call TRBD1 (5 bases). V dropped 7 bases and J dropped 0 bases, with 15 bases sitting between them. The CDR3 has 15 residues. This CDR3 is CASTTGAVLNTEAFF. The CDR3 DNA is TGTGCCAGCACCACCGGGGCAGTCTTGAACACTGAAGCTTTCTTT.

The chain links TRBV6-4 to TRBJ2-1; D gene ambiguous. V was shortened by 4 bases and J by 1 base, with 11 bases between the two germline ends. CDR3 length: 15 amino acids. Per germline, CDR1 MRHNA and CDR2 SNTAGT. The CDR3 loop is CASSVGGASYNEQFF. In nucleotides, the CDR3 is TGTGCCAGCAGTGTTGGCGGAGCGTCCTACAATGAGCAGTTCTTC.

CDR3 sequence: CSAPPQGPYEQYF. The CDR3 DNA sequence: TGCAGTGCTCCGCCTCAGGGTCCCTACGAGCAGTACTTC. The V gene is TRBV20-1, the J gene TRBJ2-7, with a tentative D call TRBD1 (5 bases). Trimming pared 5 bases from V and 2 bases from J, leaving 13 bases between. Germline CDR1 DFQATT, CDR2 SNEGSKA (reference sequence). The CDR3 has 13 residues.

This clonotype was observed a handful of times. The rearrangement uses TRBV6-2 or TRBV6-3 and TRBJ2-1; the D is unclear. Trimming left V 2 bases short and J 6 bases short, with 5 bases between. CDR3 size: 12 residues. From germline, CDR1 is MNHEY and CDR2 SVGEGT. The CDR3 coding sequence is TGTGCCAGCAGTTACCACTCCAATGAGCAGTTCTTC. Amino acid sequence: CASSYHSNEQFF.